The source of this T cell receptor beta chain is a study of regulatory T cells in long-lasting Graves disease. This clonotype occurred many times. Its antigen is currently unknown. Overall study results and limits: Favored usage of TRBV28, TRBJ1-2 and TRBJ2-5 was recorded in persistent disease.

Described time point: newly diagnosed GD, antithyroid drugs for less than 3 months. PBMC-derived RNA was used for the TCR library. As collected, the peripheral blood samples measured about 10 milliliters each and went into EDTA tubes. CDR1 and CDR2 (germline): SQVTM, ANQGSEA. V was pared by 1 base and J by 6 bases, with 18 bases between. CDR3 length equals 15 residues. Researchers made TCR beta libraries by using iRepertoire HTBI primers and running Arm-PCR on CDR3 regions. TCRdb reprocessed the multiplex PCR reads with MiXCR, giving one entry per CDR3 protein. The sample lists some 330,000 distinct CDR3 sequences, 12% occurring once. The same specimen was also included in a second study, on T cells in Graves' hyperthyroidism and ophthalmopathy. That source notes: The model's output predicted ophthalmopathy at a median of approximately 6.5 months prior to onset.

This receptor was obtained from a woman younger than 35 with Graves disease. Material: peripheral blood mononuclear cells (PBMCs), obtained at new diagnosis, from a patient treated with antithyroid drugs. The chain couples TRBV29-1 to TRBJ1-2; D remains ambiguous. The CDR3: CSVEGYEGITDGYTF. Here the CDR3 DNA reads TGCAGCGTTGAAGGATATGAGGGTATTACGGATGGCTACACCTTC.